These 8 T cell receptor beta chains originate from one sample sequenced in a study of T cells and Merkel cell carcinoma outcomes. Sequencing used immunoSEQ multiplex PCR; TCRdb keeps in-frame clones, though not all of them. The data contain roughly 300 clones, 98% of them seen just once; the ten biggest clones take up about 5.2%. Material: tumor tissue from Merkel cell carcinoma. These receptor sequences come from a human donor with Merkel cell carcinoma.

The V gene is TRBV19, the J gene TRBJ1-5, with D tentatively TRBD1 (5 bases). Trimming removed 7 bases from V and 2 bases from J, with 12 bases in between. The CDR3 extends over 14 amino acids. Germline lookup yields CDR1 LNHDA and CDR2 SQIVND (reference sequence). The DNA of the CDR3 is TGTGCCAGTACCAATGCGGGGGGCAATCAGCCCCAGCATTTT. As protein: CASTNAGGNQPQHF.

The chain is built from TRBV9 and TRBJ2-1; the match to TRBD1 covers 7 bases. Germline-derived CDR1 and CDR2 are SGDLS and YYNGEE. Trimming cost V 4 bases and J 9 bases; bases outside gene matches: 10. The CDR3 spans 14 residues. The CDR3 reads CASSPSQGGGEQFF. CDR3 bases: TGTGCCAGCAGCCCAAGCCAAGGGGGCGGTGAGCAGTTCTTC. Full variable domain (outside the CDR3, taken from reference TRBV9 and TRBJ2-1): DSGVTQTPKHLITATGQRVTLRCSPRSGDLSVYWYQQSLDQGLQFLIQYYNGEERAKGNILERFSAQQFPDLHSELNLSSLELGDSALYFCASSPSQGGGEQFFGPGTRLTVL.

This chain connects TRBV27 to TRBJ2-1; D could derive from TRBD1 or TRBD2 (6 bases each). This CDR3 region has 16 residues. From germline, CDR1 is MNHEY and CDR2 SMNVEV (reference sequence). Between the trimmed V and J ends, which lost 6 bases and 7 bases, there was a span of 22 bases. In DNA form, the CDR3 reads TGTGCCAGCAGCGTCTTGGGGGCGGGATCTTATAATGAGCAGTTCTTC. It codes for CASSVLGAGSYNEQFF.

The CDR3 nucleotides read TGTGCCACCCGAGGAAGGGCCACTGAAGCTTTCTTT. It encodes CATRGRATEAFF. The V call is TRBV6-5, the J call TRBJ1-1, with D unclear. CDR3 length: 12 residues. Germline-derived CDR1 and CDR2 are MNHEY and SVGAGI. The V and J ends lost 10 bases and 4 bases respectively, with 13 bases between them.

The V and J genes are TRBV19 and TRBJ2-5, with D possibly being TRBD1 (5 bases). The ends were cut back, 4 bases at V and 4 bases at J, with 7 bases in the middle. The CDR3 runs 12 residues. CDR1 is LNHDA and CDR2 is SQIVND in the germline V gene (reference sequence). For the CDR3, the DNA is TGTGCCAGTAGTACAGGGCGAGAGACCCAGTACTTC. The encoded protein is CASSTGRETQYF.

Concerning this clone itself: The same CDR3 is also encoded by other DNA sequences in this sample. This chain joins TRBV6-4 and TRBJ1-2; the match to TRBD1 covers 7 bases. Trimming cost V 7 bases and J 8 bases; bases outside gene matches: 7. Germline CDR1 MRHNA, CDR2 SNTAGT. This CDR3 comprises 12 residues. CDR3 coding DNA: TGTGCCAGCATGGTGAGGGGGCAGGGCTACACCTTC. It encodes CASMVRGQGYTF.

The chain has TRBV18 and TRBJ2-2; a possible D gene is TRBD1 (6 bases). Trimming removed 3 bases at V and 5 bases at J, with 10 bases between. The germline CDR1 and CDR2 sequences are KGHSH and LQKENI. CDR3 size: 14 residues. The DNA for the CDR3 is TGTGCCAGCTCACCCAACAGGGAAACCGGGGAGCTGTTTTTT. Its translation is CASSPNRETGELFF.

The V and J genes are TRBV11-2 and TRBJ2-7; D is unresolved. Germline lookup yields CDR1 SGHAT and CDR2 FQNNGV. The CDR3 is 15 residues long. V lost 0 bases to trimming and J lost 3 bases, with 12 bases between them. CDR3: CASSLDVEVYYEQYF. CDR3 nucleotides: TGTGCCAGCAGCTTAGACGTCGAGGTTTACTACGAGCAGTACTTC.